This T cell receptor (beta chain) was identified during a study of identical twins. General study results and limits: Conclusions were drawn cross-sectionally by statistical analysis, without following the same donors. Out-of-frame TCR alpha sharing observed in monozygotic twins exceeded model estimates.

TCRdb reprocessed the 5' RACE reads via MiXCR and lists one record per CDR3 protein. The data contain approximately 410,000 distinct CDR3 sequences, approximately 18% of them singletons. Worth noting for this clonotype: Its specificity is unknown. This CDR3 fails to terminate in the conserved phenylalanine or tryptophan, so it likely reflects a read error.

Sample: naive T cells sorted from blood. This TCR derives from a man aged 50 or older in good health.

CDR3 in DNA: TGTGCCAGCACCGGGGGGGCCACTAGCACAGATACGCAGTATTAT. Protein sequence: CASTGGATSTDTQYY. This chain joins TRBV12-3 or TRBV12-4 and TRBJ2-3, with 8 bases that match TRBD2. V shed 7 bases, J shed 0 bases, and the junction held 6 bases outside the gene matches. The CDR3 totals 15 residues.